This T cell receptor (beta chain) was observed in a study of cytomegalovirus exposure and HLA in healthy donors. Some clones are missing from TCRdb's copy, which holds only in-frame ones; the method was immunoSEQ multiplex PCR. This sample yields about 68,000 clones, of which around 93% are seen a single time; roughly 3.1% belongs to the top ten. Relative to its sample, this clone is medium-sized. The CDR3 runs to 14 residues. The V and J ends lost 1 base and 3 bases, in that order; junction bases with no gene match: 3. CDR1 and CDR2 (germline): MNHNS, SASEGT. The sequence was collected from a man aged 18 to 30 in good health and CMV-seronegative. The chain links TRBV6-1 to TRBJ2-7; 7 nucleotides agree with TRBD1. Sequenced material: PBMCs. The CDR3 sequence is CASSEGDRNYEQYF. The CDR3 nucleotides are TGTGCCAGCAGTGAAGGGGACAGAAACTACGAGCAGTACTTC.